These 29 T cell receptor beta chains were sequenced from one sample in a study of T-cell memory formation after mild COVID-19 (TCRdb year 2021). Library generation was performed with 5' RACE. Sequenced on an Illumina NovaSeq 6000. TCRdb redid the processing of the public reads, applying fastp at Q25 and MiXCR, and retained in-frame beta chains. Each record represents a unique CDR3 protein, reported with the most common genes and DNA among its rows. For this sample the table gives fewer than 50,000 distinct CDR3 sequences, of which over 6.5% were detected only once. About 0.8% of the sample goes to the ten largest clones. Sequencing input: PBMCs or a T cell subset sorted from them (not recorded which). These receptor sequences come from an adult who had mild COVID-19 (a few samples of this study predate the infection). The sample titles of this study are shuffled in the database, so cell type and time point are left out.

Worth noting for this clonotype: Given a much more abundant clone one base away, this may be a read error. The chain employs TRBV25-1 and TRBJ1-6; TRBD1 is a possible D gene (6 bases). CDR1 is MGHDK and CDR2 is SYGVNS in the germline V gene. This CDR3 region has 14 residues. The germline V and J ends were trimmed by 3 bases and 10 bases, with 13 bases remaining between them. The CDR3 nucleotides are TGTGCCAGCAGTGATGGGGGGGCCAGATCACCCCTCCACTTT. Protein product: CASSDGGARSPLHF.

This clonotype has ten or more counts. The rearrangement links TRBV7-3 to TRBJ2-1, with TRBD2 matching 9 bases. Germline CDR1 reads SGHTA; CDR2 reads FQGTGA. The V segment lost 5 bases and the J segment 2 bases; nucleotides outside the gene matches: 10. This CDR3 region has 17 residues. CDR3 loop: CASSPSLGGGAYNEQFF. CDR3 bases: TGTGCCAGCAGCCCGTCTCTTGGCGGGGGGGCCTACAATGAGCAGTTCTTC.

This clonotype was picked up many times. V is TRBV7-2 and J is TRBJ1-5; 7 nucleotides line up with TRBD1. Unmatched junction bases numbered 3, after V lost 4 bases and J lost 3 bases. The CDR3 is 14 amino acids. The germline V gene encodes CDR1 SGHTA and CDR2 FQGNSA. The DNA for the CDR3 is TGTGCCAGCAGCTCAACAGGGGTCAATCAGCCCCAGCATTTT. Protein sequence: CASSSTGVNQPQHF.

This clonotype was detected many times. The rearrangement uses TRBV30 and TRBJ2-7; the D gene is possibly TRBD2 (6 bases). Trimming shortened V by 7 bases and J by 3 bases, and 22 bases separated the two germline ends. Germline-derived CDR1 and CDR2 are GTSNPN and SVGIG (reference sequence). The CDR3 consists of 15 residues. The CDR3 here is CAYEPGIGTHYEQYF. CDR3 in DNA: TGTGCCTACGAACCGGGGATCGGGACTCACTACGAGCAGTACTTC.

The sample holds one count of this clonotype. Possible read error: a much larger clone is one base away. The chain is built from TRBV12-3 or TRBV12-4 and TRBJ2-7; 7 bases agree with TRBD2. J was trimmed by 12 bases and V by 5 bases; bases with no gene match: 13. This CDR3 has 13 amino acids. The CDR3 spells CASSPGGQFGLYF. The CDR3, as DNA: TGTGCCAGCAGTCCGGGGGGTCAGTTTGGTCTGTACTTC.

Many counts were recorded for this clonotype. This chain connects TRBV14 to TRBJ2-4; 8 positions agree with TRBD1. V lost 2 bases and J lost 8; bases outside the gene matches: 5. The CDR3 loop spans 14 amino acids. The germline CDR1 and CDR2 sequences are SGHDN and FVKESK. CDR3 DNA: TGTGCCAGCAGCCAAACAGGGGGAATGGACATTCAGTACTTC. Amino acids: CASSQTGGMDIQYF.

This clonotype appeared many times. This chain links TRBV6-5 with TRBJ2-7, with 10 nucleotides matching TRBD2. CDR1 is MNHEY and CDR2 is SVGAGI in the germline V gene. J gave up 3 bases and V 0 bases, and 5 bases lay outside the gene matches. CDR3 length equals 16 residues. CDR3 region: CASSYSLLAGDYEQYF. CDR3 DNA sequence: TGTGCCAGCAGTTACTCGTTGCTAGCGGGGGACTACGAGCAGTACTTC.

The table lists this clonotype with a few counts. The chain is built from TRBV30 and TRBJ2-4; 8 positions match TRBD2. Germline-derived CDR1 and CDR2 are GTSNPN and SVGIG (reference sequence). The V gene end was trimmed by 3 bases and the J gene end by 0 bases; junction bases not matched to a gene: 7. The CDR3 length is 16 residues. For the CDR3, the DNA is TGTGCCTGGAGCAACCGGGGGGGACTAGCCAAAAACATTCAGTACTTC. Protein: CAWSNRGGLAKNIQYF.

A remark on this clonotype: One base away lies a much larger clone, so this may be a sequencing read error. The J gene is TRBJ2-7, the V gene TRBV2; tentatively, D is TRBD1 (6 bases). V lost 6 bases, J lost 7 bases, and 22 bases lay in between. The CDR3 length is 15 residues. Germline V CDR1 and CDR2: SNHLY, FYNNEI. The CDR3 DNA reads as TGTGCCAGCAGGAGGGATTTGGGGGCGACCGTTGAGCAGTACTTC. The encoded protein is CASRRDLGATVEQYF.

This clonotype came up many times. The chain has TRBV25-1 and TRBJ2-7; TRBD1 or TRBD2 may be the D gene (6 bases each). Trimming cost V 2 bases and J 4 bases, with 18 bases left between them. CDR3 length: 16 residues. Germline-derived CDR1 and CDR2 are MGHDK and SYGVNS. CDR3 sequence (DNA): TGTGCCAGCAGTGAAGGGGGGCAGAGAGGCCGGTACGAGCAGTACTTC. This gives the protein CASSEGGQRGRYEQYF.

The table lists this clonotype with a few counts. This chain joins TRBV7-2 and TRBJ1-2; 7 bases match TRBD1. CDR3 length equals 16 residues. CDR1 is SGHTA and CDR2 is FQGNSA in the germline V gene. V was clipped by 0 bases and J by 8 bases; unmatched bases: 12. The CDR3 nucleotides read TGTGCCAGCAGCTTAGCGCTACAGGGGAAGGGATACGGCTACACCTTC. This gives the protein CASSLALQGKGYGYTF.

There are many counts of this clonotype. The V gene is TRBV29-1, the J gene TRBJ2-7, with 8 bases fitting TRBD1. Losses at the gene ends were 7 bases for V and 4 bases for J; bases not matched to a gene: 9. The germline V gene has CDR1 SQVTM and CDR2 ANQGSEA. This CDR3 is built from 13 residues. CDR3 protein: CSAWRTGYYEQYF. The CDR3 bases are TGCAGCGCCTGGAGGACAGGGTATTACGAGCAGTACTTC.

CDR3 bases: TGTGCCAGCAGCTCCACACGGGGGAAGACTGAAGCTTTCTTT. Protein sequence: CASSSTRGKTEAFF. The rearrangement uses TRBV6-1 and TRBJ1-1; weak D call: TRBD1 (5 bases). The V and J ends lost 6 bases and 5 bases respectively, with 16 bases between them. The CDR3 totals 14 residues. In germline, CDR1 is MNHNS, CDR2 SASEGT.

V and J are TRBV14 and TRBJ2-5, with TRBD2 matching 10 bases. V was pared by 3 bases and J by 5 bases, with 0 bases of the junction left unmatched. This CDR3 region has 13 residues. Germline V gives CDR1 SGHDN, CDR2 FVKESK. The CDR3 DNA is TGTGCCAGCAGCCAGGGACTAGCGGAGACCCAGTACTTC. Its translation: CASSQGLAETQYF.

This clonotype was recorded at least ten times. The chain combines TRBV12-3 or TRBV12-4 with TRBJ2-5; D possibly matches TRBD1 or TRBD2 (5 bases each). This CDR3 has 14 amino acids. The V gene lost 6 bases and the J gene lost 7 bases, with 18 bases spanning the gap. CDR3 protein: CASRVRDPKGTQYF. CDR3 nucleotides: TGTGCCAGCAGGGTTAGGGACCCAAAAGGGACCCAGTACTTC.

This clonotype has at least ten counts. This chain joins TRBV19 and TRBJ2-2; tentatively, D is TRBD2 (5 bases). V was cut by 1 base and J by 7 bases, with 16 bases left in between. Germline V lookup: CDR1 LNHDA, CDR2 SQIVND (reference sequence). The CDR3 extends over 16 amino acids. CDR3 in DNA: TGTGCCAGTAGTATAGTGGGCGGAACCCGGGGCGGGGAGCTGTTTTTT. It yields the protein CASSIVGGTRGGELFF.

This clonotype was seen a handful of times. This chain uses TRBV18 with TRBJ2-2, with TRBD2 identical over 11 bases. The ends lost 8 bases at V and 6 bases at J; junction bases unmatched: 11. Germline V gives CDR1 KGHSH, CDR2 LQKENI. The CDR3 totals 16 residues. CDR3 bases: TGTGCCAGCCGAACTAGCGGGAGCGGGTCGTCCGGGGAGCTGTTTTTT. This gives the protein CASRTSGSGSSGELFF.

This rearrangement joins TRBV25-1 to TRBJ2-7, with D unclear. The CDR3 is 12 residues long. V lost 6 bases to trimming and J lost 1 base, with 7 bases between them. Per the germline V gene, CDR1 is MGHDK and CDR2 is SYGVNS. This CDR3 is CASRTFSYEQYF. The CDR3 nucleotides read TGTGCCAGCAGGACTTTTTCCTACGAGCAGTACTTC.

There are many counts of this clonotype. The chain's CDR3 is CASSLVQGEGNEQFF. In nucleotides, the CDR3 is TGCGCCAGCAGCTTGGTTCAGGGGGAGGGGAATGAGCAGTTCTTC. The genes are TRBV5-1 and TRBJ2-1, with D possibly called TRBD1 or TRBD2 (7 bases each). CDR3 length: 15 residues. V was shortened by 0 bases and J by 7 bases, with 14 bases between the two germline ends. CDR1 is SGHRS and CDR2 is YFSETQ in the germline V gene.

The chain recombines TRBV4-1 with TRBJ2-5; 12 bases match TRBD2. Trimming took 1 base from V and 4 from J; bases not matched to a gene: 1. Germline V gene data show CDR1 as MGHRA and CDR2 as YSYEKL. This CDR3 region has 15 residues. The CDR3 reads CASSQGTSGAETQYF. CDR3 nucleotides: TGCGCCAGCAGCCAAGGGACTAGCGGGGCAGAGACCCAGTACTTC.

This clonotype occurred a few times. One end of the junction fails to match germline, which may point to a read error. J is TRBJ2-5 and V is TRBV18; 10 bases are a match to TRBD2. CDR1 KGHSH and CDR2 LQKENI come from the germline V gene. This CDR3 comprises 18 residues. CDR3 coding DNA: TGTGCCAGCTCATCACCCCCCGGCTATTCTAGCGGGAGTGGGACCCAGTACTTC. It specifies CASSSPPGYSSGSGTQYF.

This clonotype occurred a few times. The CDR3 protein is CASSYSTGSTEAFF. The CDR3 DNA reads as TGTGCCAGCAGCTACAGCACAGGGTCTACTGAAGCTTTCTTT. The chain recombines TRBV7-3 with TRBJ1-1, with D possibly being TRBD1 (6 bases). Per germline, CDR1 SGHTA and CDR2 FQGTGA. Trimming took off 4 bases at V and 5 bases at J, with 14 bases between the two ends. CDR3 length: 14 amino acids.

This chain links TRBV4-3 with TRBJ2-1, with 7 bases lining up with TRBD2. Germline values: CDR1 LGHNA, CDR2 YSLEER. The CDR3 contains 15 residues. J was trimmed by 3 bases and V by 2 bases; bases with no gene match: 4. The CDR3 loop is CASSQTTSSYNEQFF. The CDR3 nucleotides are TGCGCCAGCAGCCAAACGACTAGCAGCTACAATGAGCAGTTCTTC.

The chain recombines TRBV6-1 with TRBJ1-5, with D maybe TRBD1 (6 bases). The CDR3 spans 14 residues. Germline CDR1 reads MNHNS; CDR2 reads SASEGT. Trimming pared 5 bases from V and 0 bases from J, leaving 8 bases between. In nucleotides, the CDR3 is TGTGCCAGCAGTCAAGGGGGTAGCAATCAGCCCCAGCATTTT. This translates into CASSQGGSNQPQHF.

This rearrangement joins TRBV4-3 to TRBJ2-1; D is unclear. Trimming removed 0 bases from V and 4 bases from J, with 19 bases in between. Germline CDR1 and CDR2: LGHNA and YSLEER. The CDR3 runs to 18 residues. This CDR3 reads CASSQDLIRPGVYNEQFF. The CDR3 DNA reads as TGCGCCAGCAGCCAAGATCTAATCCGGCCTGGGGTTTACAATGAGCAGTTCTTC.

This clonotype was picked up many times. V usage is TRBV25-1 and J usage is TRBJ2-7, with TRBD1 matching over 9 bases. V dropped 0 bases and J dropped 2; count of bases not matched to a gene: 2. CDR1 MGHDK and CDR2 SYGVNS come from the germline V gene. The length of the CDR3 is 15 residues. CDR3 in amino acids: CASSEYDRGTYEQYF. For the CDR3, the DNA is TGTGCCAGCAGTGAATATGACAGGGGGACCTACGAGCAGTACTTC.

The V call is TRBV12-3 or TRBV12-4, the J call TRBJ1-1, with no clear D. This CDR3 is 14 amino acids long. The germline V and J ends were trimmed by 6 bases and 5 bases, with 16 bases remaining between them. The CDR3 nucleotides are TGTGCCAGCAGGGGCGATCGGCTAGCGACTGAAGCTTTCTTT. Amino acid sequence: CASRGDRLATEAFF.

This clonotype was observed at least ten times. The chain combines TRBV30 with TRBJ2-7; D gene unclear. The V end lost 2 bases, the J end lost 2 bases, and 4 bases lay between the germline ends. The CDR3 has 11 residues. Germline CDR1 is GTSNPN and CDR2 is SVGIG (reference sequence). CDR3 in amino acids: CAWSQTYEQYF. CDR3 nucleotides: TGTGCCTGGAGTCAAACCTACGAGCAGTACTTC.

CDR3 nucleotide sequence: TGCGCCAGCAGCTTCAGGGGCAGGGGAGCCGAGACCCAGTACTTC. It translates to CASSFRGRGAETQYF. This rearrangement joins TRBV5-1 to TRBJ2-5; a possible D gene is TRBD1 (6 bases). The germline V and J ends were trimmed by 2 bases and 5 bases, with 16 bases remaining between them. Germline CDR1 SGHRS, CDR2 YFSETQ. This CDR3 is 15 amino acids long.